This T cell receptor beta chain was obtained from a study of CD8+CD57+ T cells in acquired aplastic anemia. The table lists this clonotype with many counts. Genomic DNA, the template, was used for profiling of the TCR beta VDJ and CDR3. TCRdb re-called the reads with MiXCR, one entry per CDR3 protein. The sample records fewer than 100,000 distinct CDR3 sequences, approximately 46% being singletons. Specimen: sorted CD4+, CD8+, or CD8+CD57+ T cells (not recorded which) from PBMCs. The clonotype was recovered from a human donor in good health, serving as a control.

The CDR3 DNA is TGTGCCAGCAGCCCACTTGGTTTGAGTTCAGCAGATACGCAGTATTTT. Amino acid sequence: CASSPLGLSSADTQYF. The chain is built from TRBV7-8 and TRBJ2-3; no firm D call. Germline CDR1 reads SGHVS; CDR2 reads FQNEAQ. The CDR3 is 16 residues long. V lost 5 bases to trimming and J lost 4 bases, with 19 bases between them.